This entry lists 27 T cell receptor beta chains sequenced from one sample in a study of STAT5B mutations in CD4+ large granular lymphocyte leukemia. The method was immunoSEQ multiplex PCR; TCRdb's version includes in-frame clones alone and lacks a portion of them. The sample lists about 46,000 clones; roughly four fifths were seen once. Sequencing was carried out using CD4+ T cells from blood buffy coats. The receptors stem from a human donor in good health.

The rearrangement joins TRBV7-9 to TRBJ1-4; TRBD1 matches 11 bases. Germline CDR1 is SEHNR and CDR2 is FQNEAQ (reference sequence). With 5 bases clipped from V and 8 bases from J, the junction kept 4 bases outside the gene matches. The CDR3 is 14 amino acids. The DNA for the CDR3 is TGTGCCAGCAGCCAGGGACAGGGGGTAGAAAAACTGTTTTTT. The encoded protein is CASSQGQGVEKLFF.

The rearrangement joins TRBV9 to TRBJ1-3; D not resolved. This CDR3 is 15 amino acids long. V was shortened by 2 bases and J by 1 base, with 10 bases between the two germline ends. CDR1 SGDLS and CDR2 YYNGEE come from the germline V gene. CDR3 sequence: CASSVAGFSGNTIYF. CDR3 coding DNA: TGTGCCAGCAGCGTGGCGGGCTTTTCTGGAAACACCATATATTTT.

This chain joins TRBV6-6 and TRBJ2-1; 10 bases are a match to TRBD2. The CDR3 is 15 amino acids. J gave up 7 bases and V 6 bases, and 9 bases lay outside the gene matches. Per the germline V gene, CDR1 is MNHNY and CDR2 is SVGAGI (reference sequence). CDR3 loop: CASSKKREGLNEQFF. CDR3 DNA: TGTGCCAGCAGCAAAAAGCGGGAGGGCCTTAATGAGCAGTTCTTC.

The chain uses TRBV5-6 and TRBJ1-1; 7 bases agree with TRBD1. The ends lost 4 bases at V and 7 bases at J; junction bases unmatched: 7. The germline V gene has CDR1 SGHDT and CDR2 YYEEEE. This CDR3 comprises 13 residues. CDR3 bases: TGTGCCAGCAGCCCTGACAGGGACGGTGAAGCTTTCTTT. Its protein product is CASSPDRDGEAFF.

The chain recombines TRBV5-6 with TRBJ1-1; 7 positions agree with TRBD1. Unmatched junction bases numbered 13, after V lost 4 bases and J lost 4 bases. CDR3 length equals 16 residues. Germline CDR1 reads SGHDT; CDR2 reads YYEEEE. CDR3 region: CASSLLGQGVGTEAFF. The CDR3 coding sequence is TGTGCCAGCAGCCTCCTGGGCCAGGGGGTGGGCACTGAAGCTTTCTTT.

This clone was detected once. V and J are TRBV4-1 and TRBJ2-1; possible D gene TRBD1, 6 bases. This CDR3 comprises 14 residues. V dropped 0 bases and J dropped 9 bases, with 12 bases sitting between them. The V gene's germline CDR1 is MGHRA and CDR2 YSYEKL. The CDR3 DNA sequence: TGCGCCAGCAGCCAAGAGGGACATACTTTTGAGCAGTTCTTC. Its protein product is CASSQEGHTFEQFF.

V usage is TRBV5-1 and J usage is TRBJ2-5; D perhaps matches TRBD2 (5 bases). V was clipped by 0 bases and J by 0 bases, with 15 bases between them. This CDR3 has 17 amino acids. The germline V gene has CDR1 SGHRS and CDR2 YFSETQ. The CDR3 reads CASSLDSSGKYQETQYF. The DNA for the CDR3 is TGCGCCAGCAGCTTGGATAGTTCCGGGAAGTACCAAGAGACCCAGTACTTC. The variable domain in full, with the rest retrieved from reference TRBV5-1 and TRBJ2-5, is KAGVTQTPRYLIKTRGQQVTLSCSPISGHRSVSWYQQTPGQGLQFLFEYFSETQRNKGNFPGRFSGRQFSNSRSEMNVSTLELGDSALYLCASSLDSSGKYQETQYFGPGTRLLVL.

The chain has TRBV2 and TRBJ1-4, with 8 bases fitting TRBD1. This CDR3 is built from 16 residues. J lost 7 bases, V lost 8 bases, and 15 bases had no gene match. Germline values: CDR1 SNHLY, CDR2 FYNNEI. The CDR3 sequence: CASLRQGRIGGEKLFF. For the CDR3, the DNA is TGTGCCAGCTTAAGACAGGGGCGGATTGGGGGTGAAAAACTGTTTTTT.

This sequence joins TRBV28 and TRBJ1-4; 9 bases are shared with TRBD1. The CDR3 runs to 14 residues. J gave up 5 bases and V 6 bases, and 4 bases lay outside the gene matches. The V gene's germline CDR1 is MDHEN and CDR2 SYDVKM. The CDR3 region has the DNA TGTGCCAGCAGCCGACAGGGGGTAAATGAAAAACTGTTTTTT. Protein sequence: CASSRQGVNEKLFF.

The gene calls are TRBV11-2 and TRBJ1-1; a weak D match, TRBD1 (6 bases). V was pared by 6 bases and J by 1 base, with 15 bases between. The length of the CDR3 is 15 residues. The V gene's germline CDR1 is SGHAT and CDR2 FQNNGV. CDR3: CASRKGGSTNTEAFF. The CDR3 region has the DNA TGTGCCAGCAGAAAGGGGGGATCGACGAACACTGAAGCTTTCTTT. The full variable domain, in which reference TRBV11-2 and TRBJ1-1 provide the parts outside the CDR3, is EAGVAQSPRYKIIEKRQSVAFWCNPISGHATLYWYQQILGQGPKLLIQFQNNGVVDDSQLPKDRFSAERLKGVDSTLKIQPAKLEDSAVYLCASRKGGSTNTEAFFGQGTRLTVV.

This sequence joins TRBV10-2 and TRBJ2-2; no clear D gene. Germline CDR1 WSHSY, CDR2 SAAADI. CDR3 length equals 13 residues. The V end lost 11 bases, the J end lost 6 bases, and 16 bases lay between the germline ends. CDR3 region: CAGQDSGSGELFF. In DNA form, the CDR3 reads TGCGCCGGGCAAGATTCAGGTTCCGGGGAGCTGTTTTTT.

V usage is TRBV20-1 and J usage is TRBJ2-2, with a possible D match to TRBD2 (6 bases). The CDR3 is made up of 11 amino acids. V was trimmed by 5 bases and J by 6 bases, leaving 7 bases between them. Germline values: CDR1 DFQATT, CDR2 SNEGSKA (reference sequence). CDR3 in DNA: TGCAGTGCTGAGCGGGCCGGGGAGCTGTTTTTT. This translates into CSAERAGELFF.

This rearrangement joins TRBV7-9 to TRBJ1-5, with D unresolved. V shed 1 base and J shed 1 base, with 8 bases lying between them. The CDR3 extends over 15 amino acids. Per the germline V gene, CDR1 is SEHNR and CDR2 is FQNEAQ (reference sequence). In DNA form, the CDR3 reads TGTGCCAGCAGCTTAGTCCCGGGCAGCAATCAGCCCCAGCATTTT. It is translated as CASSLVPGSNQPQHF.

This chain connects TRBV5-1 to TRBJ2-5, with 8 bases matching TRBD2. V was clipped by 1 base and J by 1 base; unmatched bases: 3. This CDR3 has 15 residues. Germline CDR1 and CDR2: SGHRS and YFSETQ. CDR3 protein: CASSLLSGSQETQYF. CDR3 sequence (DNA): TGCGCCAGCAGCTTGCTGAGCGGGAGCCAAGAGACCCAGTACTTC.

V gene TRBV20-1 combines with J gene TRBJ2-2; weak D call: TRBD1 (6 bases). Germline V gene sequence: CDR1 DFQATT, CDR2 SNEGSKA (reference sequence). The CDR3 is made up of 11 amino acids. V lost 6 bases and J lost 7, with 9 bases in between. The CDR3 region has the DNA TGCAGTGCCGACAGGAACGGGGAGCTGTTTTTT. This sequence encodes CSADRNGELFF.

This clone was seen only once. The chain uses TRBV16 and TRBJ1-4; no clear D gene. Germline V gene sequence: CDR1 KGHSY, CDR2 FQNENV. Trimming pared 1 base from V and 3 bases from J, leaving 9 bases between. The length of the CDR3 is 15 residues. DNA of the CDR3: TGTGCCAGCAGCCAATATACAGACTCTAATGAAAAACTGTTTTTT. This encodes CASSQYTDSNEKLFF.

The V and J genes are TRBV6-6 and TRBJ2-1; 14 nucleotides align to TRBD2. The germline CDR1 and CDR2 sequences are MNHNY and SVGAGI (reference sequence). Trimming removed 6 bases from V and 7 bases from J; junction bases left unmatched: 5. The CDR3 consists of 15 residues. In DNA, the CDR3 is TGTGCCAGCAGCCTCGGACTAGCGGGAGGTAATGAGCAGTTCTTC. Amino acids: CASSLGLAGGNEQFF.

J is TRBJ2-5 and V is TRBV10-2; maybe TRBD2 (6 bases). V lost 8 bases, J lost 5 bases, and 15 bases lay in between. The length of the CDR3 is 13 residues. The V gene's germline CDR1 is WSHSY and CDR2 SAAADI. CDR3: CASHGSSRETQYF. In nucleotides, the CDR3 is TGCGCCAGCCACGGGAGTTCAAGGGAGACCCAGTACTTC.

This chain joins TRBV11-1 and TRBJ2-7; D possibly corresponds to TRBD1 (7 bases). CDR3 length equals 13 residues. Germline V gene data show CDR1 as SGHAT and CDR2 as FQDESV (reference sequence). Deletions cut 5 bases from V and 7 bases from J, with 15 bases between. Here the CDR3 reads CASSTGAGQEQYF. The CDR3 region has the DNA TGTGCCAGCAGCACAGGGGCGGGGCAAGAGCAGTACTTC.

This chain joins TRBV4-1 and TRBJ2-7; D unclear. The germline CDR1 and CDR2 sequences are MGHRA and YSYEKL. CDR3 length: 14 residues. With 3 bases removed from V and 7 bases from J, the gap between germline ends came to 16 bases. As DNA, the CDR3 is TGCGCCAGCAGCCACGTCGGCCAAATCTTTGAGCAGTACTTC. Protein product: CASSHVGQIFEQYF.

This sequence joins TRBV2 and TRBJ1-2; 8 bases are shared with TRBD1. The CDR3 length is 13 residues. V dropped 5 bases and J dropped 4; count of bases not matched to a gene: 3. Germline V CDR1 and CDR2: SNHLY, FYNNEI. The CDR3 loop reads CASSLTGVYGYTF. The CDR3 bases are TGTGCCAGCAGTTTGACAGGGGTCTATGGCTACACCTTC.

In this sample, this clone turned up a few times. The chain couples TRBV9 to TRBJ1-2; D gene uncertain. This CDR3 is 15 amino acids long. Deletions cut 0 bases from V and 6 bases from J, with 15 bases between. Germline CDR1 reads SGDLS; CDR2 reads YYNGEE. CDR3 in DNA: TGTGCCAGCAGCGTAGAAGGGAGGAAAGGAGATGGCTACACCTTC. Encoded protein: CASSVEGRKGDGYTF.

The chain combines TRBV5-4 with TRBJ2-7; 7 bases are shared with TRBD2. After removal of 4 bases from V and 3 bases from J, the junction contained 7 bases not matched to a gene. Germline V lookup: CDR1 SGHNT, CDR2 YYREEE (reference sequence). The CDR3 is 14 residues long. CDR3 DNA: TGTGCCAGCAGCCCAGCGGGATTGTTCTACGAGCAGTACTTC. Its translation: CASSPAGLFYEQYF.

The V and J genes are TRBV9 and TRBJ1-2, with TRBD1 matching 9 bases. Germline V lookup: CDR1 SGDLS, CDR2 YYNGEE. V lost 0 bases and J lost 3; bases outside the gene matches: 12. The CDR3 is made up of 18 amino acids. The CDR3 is CASSVGSGTGPPYYGYTF. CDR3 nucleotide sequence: TGTGCCAGCAGCGTAGGTAGTGGGACAGGGCCTCCCTACTATGGCTACACCTTC. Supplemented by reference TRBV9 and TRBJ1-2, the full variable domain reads DSGVTQTPKHLITATGQRVTLRCSPRSGDLSVYWYQQSLDQGLQFLIQYYNGEERAKGNILERFSAQQFPDLHSELNLSSLELGDSALYFCASSVGSGTGPPYYGYTFGSGTRLTVV.

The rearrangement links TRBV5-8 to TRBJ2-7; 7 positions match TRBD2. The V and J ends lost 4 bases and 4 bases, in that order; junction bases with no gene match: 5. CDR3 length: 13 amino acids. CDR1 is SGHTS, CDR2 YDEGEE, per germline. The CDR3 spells CASSASGSYEQYF. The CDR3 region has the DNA TGTGCCAGCAGCGCTAGCGGCAGTTACGAGCAGTACTTC.

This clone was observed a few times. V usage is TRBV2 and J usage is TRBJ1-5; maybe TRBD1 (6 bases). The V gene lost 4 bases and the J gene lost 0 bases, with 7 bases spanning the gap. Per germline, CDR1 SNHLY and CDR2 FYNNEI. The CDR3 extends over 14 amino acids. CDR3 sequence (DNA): TGTGCCAGCAGTGGACAGGTTAGCAATCAGCCCCAGCATTTT. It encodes CASSGQVSNQPQHF.

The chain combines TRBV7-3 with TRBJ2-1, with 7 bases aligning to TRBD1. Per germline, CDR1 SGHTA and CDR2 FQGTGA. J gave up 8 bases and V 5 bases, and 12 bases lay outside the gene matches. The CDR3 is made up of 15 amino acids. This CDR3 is CASSRNQGVMDEQFF. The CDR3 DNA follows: TGTGCCAGCAGCCGCAACCAGGGGGTAATGGATGAGCAGTTCTTC. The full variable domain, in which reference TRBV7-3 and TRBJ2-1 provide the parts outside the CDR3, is GAGVSQTPSNKVTEKGKYVELRCDPISGHTALYWYRQSLGQGPEFLIYFQGTGAADDSGLPNDRFFAVRPEGSVSTLKIQRTERGDSAVYLCASSRNQGVMDEQFFGPGTRLTVL.